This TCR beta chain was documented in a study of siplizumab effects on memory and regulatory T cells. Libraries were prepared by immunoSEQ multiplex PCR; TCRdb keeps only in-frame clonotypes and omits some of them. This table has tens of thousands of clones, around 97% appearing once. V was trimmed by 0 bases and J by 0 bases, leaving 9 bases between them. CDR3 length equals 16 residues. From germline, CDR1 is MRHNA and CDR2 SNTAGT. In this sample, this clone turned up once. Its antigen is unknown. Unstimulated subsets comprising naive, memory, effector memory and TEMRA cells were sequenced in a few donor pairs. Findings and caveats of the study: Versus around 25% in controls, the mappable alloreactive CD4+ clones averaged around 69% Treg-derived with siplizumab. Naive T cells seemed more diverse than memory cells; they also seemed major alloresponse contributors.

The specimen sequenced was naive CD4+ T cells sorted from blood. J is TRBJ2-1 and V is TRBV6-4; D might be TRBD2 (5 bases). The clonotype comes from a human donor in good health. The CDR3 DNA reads TGTGCCAGCAGTGACTCGAGCGGTAGCTCCTACAATGAGCAGTTCTTC. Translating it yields CASSDSSGSSYNEQFF.